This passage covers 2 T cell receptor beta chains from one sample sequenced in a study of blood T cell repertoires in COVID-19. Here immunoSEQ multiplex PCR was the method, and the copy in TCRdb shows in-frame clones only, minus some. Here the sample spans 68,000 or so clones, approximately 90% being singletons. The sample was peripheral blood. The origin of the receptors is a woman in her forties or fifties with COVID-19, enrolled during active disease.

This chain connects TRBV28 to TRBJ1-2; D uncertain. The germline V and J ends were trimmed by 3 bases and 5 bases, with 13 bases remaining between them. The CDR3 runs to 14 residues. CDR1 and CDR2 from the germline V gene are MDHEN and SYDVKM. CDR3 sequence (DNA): TGTGCCAGCAGTTTTAGTCCGCGGGGTTATGGCTACACCTTC. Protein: CASSFSPRGYGYTF.

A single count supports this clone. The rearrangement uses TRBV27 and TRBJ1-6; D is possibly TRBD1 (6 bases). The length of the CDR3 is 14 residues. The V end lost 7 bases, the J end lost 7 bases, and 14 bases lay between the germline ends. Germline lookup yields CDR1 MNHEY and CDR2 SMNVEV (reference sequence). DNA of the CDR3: TGTGCCAGCACCCGCGGACAGATAAATTCACCCCTCCACTTT. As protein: CASTRGQINSPLHF.